A selection of T cell receptor beta chains follows, all from one sample in a study of vaccination effects on CD4 cells after COVID-19. Antigens of these TCRs are unknown. The table came from immunoSEQ multiplex PCR; TCRdb's copy has only in-frame clones and leaves some out. Of 25,000 to 30,000 clones in the sample, 65% to 80% were seen once. The sequenced sample was CD4+ T cells from PBMCs cultured with HCoV-NL63 spike peptides, obtained after COVID-19 vaccination. These receptors were obtained from a human donor who received a COVID-19 vaccine. Both conserved end residues are part of each CDR3. Each record gives: V gene, D gene, clone size, J gene, CDR3 DNA, CDR3 protein. A D gene is named only where the DNA matches it firmly. Only some rows state a clone size, as once, few, many or a class for expanded clones.

TRBV24-1	NA	NA	TRBJ2-1	TGTGCCACCAGTGTACAAAATGAGCAGTTCTTC	CATSVQNEQFF
TRBV12-3/TRBV12-4	NA	NA	TRBJ2-5	TGTGCCAGCAGTTTAGGGTTGGAGACCCAGTACTTC	CASSLGLETQYF
TRBV7-7	TRBD1	NA	TRBJ2-1	TGTGCCAGCAGCTTAGCGGGACAGGGGGCCTACAATGAGCAGTTCTTC	CASSLAGQGAYNEQFF
TRBV10-3	NA	NA	TRBJ1-2	TGTGCCATCAACCAGGACAGAAACTATGGCTACACCTTC	CAINQDRNYGYTF
TRBV7-2	NA	once	TRBJ2-1	TGTGCCAGCAGCTTAGTAGGGGCAGGGGCTGAGCAGTTCTTC	CASSLVGAGAEQFF
TRBV5-6	NA	NA	TRBJ2-3	TGTGCCAGCAGCTTGGGGGGCACAGATACGCAGTATTTT	CASSLGGTDTQYF
TRBV6-5	TRBD1	NA	TRBJ2-7	TGTGCCAGCCGATGGACAGGGGGCGAGCAGTACTTC	CASRWTGGEQYF
TRBV12-3/TRBV12-4	NA	NA	TRBJ1-3	TGTGCCACGACCTCTCTGGCTGGAAACACCATATATTTT	CATTSLAGNTIYF
TRBV6-1	NA	NA	TRBJ1-3	TGTGCCAGCAGTGAAACTACGACGGGGGGGATCCTAGGGTCTGGAAACACCATATATTTT	CASSETTTGGILGSGNTIYF
TRBV23-1	NA	once	TRBJ2-3	TGCGCCAGCAGTCAATCGTTCGGTTCGGCCAGCAGCACAGATACGCAGTATTTT	CASSQSFGSASSTDTQYF
TRBV19	NA	NA	TRBJ2-2	TGTGCCAGTAGCAAAACAGGCCTCTTCTCCACCGGGGAGCTGTTTTTT	CASSKTGLFSTGELFF
TRBV7-9	TRBD2	NA	TRBJ2-7	TGTGCCAGCAGCTTAGTCTGGGAGGGAAACTACGAGCAGTACTTC	CASSLVWEGNYEQYF
TRBV18	NA	once	TRBJ1-2	TGTGCCAGCTCACAATCGGCGTTAGCTAACTATGGCTACACCTTC	CASSQSALANYGYTF
TRBV27	NA	NA	TRBJ2-7	TGTGCCAGCAGTTTTCAAGCCGGCCAGGCCTACGAGCAGTACTTC	CASSFQAGQAYEQYF
TRBV15	TRBD2	NA	TRBJ2-1	TGTGCCACCAGCAGCGGGGGGGCCCACAATGAGCAGTTCTTC	CATSSGGAHNEQFF
TRBV10-1	NA	NA	TRBJ2-3	TGCGCCAGCAGTGAGTCGGGTTTAGCGGAGACGCAGTATTTT	CASSESGLAETQYF
TRBV7-9	NA	NA	TRBJ1-5	TGTGCCAGCAGCTCGCTAGTCAATCAGCCCCAGCATTTT	CASSSLVNQPQHF
TRBV11-2	NA	NA	TRBJ2-7	TGTGCCAGCAGCTCCCTGACTGGTCTGCTACAGTACTTC	CASSSLTGLLQYF
TRBV14	NA	NA	TRBJ1-2	TGTGCCAGCAGCCAAGATGGGGTTCGGAGATCTTATGGCTACACCTTC	CASSQDGVRRSYGYTF
TRBV12-3/TRBV12-4	NA	NA	TRBJ1-1	TGTGCCAGCACCTTACAGGCTCGCACTGAAGCTTTCTTT	CASTLQARTEAFF
TRBV7-2	NA	few	TRBJ2-3	TGTGCCAGCGGCCTCTTGAGAGATACGCAGTATTTT	CASGLLRDTQYF
TRBV7-9	TRBD1	NA	TRBJ1-4	TGTGCCAGCAGCTTACCGACAGGGCGGAATGAAAAACTGTTTTTT	CASSLPTGRNEKLFF
TRBV5-1	NA	NA	TRBJ2-1	TGCGCCAGCAGCTTAGGGCAAAACTCCTACAATAAGCAGTTCTTC	CASSLGQNSYNKQFF
TRBV6-5	NA	few	TRBJ2-2	TGTGCCATCCTTAGGGCGGCGAACACCGGGGAGCTGTTTTTT	CAILRAANTGELFF
TRBV3-1/TRBV3-2	TRBD1	NA	TRBJ1-2	TGTGCCAGCAGCCAAGAAGGGGGCTACTATGGCTACACCTTC	CASSQEGGYYGYTF
TRBV9	NA	NA	TRBJ2-1	TGTGCCAGCAGCGTAGCGACTGGAGGACTTTACAATGAGCAGTTCTTC	CASSVATGGLYNEQFF